A single sample gave rise to the 19 T cell receptor beta chains below, sequenced in a study of T-cell memory formation after mild COVID-19. TCRdb called the 5' RACE reads again in MiXCR, with one record for every CDR3 protein. Of around 100,000 distinct CDR3 sequences in the sample, around 10% are singletons; the top ten hold approximately 40%. Sequencing was carried out using PBMCs or a T cell subset sorted from them (not recorded which). These receptors were collected from a man younger than 35 who had mild COVID-19 (a few samples of this study predate the infection). Cell type and time point are not known.

This clonotype was observed a handful of times. The chain recombines TRBV4-1 with TRBJ2-1; D is uncertain. Germline-derived CDR1 and CDR2 are MGHRA and YSYEKL. The CDR3 has 14 amino acids. The V and J ends lost 4 bases and 5 bases respectively, with 12 bases between them. CDR3: CASSPTDGDNEQFF. The CDR3 DNA follows: TGCGCCAGCAGCCCAACTGACGGCGACAATGAGCAGTTCTTC.

The rearrangement links TRBV4-3 to TRBJ1-1, with 7 bases aligning to TRBD1. Germline loops: CDR1 LGHNA, CDR2 YSLEER. J was trimmed by 4 bases and V by 3 bases; bases with no gene match: 8. CDR3 length equals 15 residues. The CDR3 reads CASSQVSTGPTEAFF. Here the CDR3 DNA reads TGCGCCAGCAGCCAGGTTTCGACAGGGCCCACTGAAGCTTTCTTT.

In nucleotides, the CDR3 is TGTGCCAGCAGTTACTACAAGACTAACTCTGGAAACACCATATATTTT. This gives the protein CASSYYKTNSGNTIYF. This chain connects TRBV6-2 or TRBV6-3 to TRBJ1-3; D uncertain. Germline values: CDR1 MNHEY, CDR2 SVGEGT. The V end was cut by 1 base, the J end by 0 bases, with 10 bases between. CDR3 length: 16 amino acids.

This clonotype was seen a handful of times. The J gene is TRBJ1-6, the V gene TRBV3-1, with D uncertain. V was shortened by 5 bases and J by 1 base, with 9 bases between the two germline ends. This CDR3 has 15 amino acids. Germline V gene sequence: CDR1 LGHDT, CDR2 YNNKEL (reference sequence). CDR3 DNA: TGTGCCAGCAGCACCCAGGATTCCTATAATTCACCCCTCCACTTT. It specifies CASSTQDSYNSPLHF.

The sample holds a few counts of this clonotype. The CDR3 DNA is TGTGCCAGCAGCCCCGACAGGGAAAGGGATGAAAAACTGTTTTTT. Residues: CASSPDRERDEKLFF. This chain joins TRBV6-5 and TRBJ1-4; 7 bases fit TRBD1. Germline V gene lookup returns CDR1 MNHEY and CDR2 SVGAGI. Trimming removed 6 bases from V and 6 bases from J; junction bases left unmatched: 10. There are 15 residues in the CDR3.

The gene calls are TRBV4-3 and TRBJ1-2, with 7 bases matching TRBD1. The trim removed 1 base at V and 7 bases at J, leaving 9 bases unmatched. This CDR3 is 15 amino acids long. CDR1 is LGHNA and CDR2 is YSLEER in the germline V gene. In nucleotides, the CDR3 is TGCGCCAGCAGCCAAGGGGCACAGGGGTGGGGTGGCTACACCTTC. Encoded protein: CASSQGAQGWGGYTF.

This clonotype showed up just a few times. The rearrangement links TRBV4-3 to TRBJ1-2; the D is unclear. V was shortened by 0 bases and J by 5 bases, with 16 bases between the two germline ends. Germline CDR1 is LGHNA and CDR2 is YSLEER. The CDR3 consists of 16 residues. This CDR3 is CASSQDLTGDGYGYTF. CDR3 nucleotide sequence: TGCGCCAGCAGCCAAGACCTGACGGGAGATGGGTATGGCTACACCTTC.

This clonotype showed up just a few times. The CDR3 is CASSQRGYIQYF. The CDR3 region has the DNA TGCGCCAGCAGTCAACGGGGTTACATTCAGTACTTC. The chain couples TRBV23-1 to TRBJ2-4, with a tentative D call TRBD2 (5 bases). TRBV23-1 qualifies as an ORF whose function is uncertain. Trimming removed 2 bases at V and 8 bases at J, with 7 bases between. The CDR3 is made up of 12 amino acids.

V is TRBV7-2 and J is TRBJ2-7; 8 nucleotides align to TRBD2. CDR1 and CDR2 from the germline V gene are SGHTA and FQGNSA. With 11 bases clipped from V and 3 bases from J, the junction kept 6 bases outside the gene matches. The CDR3 runs to 12 residues. The CDR3 reads CAEGRGDYEQYF. CDR3 sequence (DNA): TGTGCCGAGGGGCGGGGGGACTACGAGCAGTACTTC.

This clonotype was picked up many times. This chain uses TRBV29-1 with TRBJ2-7, with TRBD1 as a possible D gene (5 bases). The CDR3 extends over 11 amino acids. Germline CDR1 SQVTM, CDR2 ANQGSEA. The V end lost 8 bases, the J end lost 0 bases, and 8 bases lay between the germline ends. CDR3 in DNA: TGCAGCATCAGGGCCTCCTACGAGCAGTACTTC. The encoded protein is CSIRASYEQYF.

In regard to this clonotype: An end of the junction does not agree with germline; a read error may underlie this. V gene TRBV28 combines with J gene TRBJ2-1, with D perhaps being TRBD1 or TRBD2 (5 bases each). The CDR3 contains 15 residues. CDR1 and CDR2 from the germline V gene are MDHEN and SYDVKM. This CDR3 reads CSSSLRDHPYNEQFF. CDR3 DNA sequence: TGTTCCAGCAGTCTCCGGGACCACCCGTACAATGAGCAGTTCTTC.

This clonotype was seen ten or more times. The gene calls are TRBV5-1 and TRBJ2-7, with 7 bases identical to TRBD1. The CDR3 has 15 residues. Trimming removed 0 bases from V and 5 bases from J; junction bases left unmatched: 8. CDR1 and CDR2 from the germline V gene are SGHRS and YFSETQ. The CDR3 is CASSLGGGFLHEQYV. CDR3 DNA sequence: TGCGCCAGCAGCTTGGGAGGGGGCTTTCTCCACGAGCAGTACGTC.

This clonotype was seen ten or more times. J is TRBJ2-7 and V is TRBV12-3 or TRBV12-4; D may be TRBD1 (5 bases). Trimming stripped 6 bases from V and 2 bases from J, with 11 bases between. This CDR3 is 13 amino acids long. CDR3: CASSRDSAYEQYF. The CDR3 DNA follows: TGTGCCAGCAGCCGTGACAGCGCCTACGAGCAGTACTTC.

The chain employs TRBV25-1 and TRBJ2-1; no reliable D call. V was shortened by 6 bases and J by 4 bases, with 4 bases between the two germline ends. Germline CDR1 and CDR2: MGHDK and SYGVNS. This CDR3 contains 11 residues. The DNA for the CDR3 is TGTGCCAGCAGAGAGTACAATGAGCAGTTCTTC. The encoded protein is CASREYNEQFF. The full variable domain, rest sourced from reference TRBV25-1 and TRBJ2-1, is EADIYQTPRYLVIGTGKKITLECSQTMGHDKMYWYQQDPGMELHLIHYSYGVNSTEKGDLSSESTVSRIRTEHFPLTLESARPSHTSQYLCASREYNEQFFGPGTRLTVL.

This chain joins TRBV2 and TRBJ2-7; D tentatively reads TRBD1 or TRBD2 (6 bases each). The V end lost 4 bases, the J end lost 2 bases, and 15 bases lay between the germline ends. This CDR3 is built from 15 residues. CDR1 is SNHLY and CDR2 is FYNNEI in the germline V gene. Written as DNA, the CDR3 is TGTGCCAGCAGTGGATTTGGGGGGCCTACCTACGAGCAGTACGTC. Protein product: CASSGFGGPTYEQYV.

This clonotype was detected many times. V usage is TRBV7-8 and J usage is TRBJ1-1; D is possibly TRBD1 (5 bases). This CDR3 has 17 amino acids. The germline V gene has CDR1 SGHVS and CDR2 FQNEAQ. V shed 7 bases and J shed 5 bases, with 26 bases lying between them. As DNA, the CDR3 is TGTGCCAGCAAAAGCTTAGGGAACCGGGGCCACGGGACTGAAGCTTTCTTT. Its protein product is CASKSLGNRGHGTEAFF. Based on the CDR3 plus reference TRBV7-8 and TRBJ1-1, the full variable domain is GAGVSQSPRYKVAKRGQDVALRCDPISGHVSLFWYQQALGQGPEFLTYFQNEAQLDKSGLPSDRFFAERPEGSVSTLKIQRTQQEDSAVYLCASKSLGNRGHGTEAFFGQGTRLTVV.

This clonotype occurred a few times. This chain uses TRBV6-2 or TRBV6-3 with TRBJ2-1; D unresolved. CDR3 size: 15 residues. The V and J ends lost 0 bases and 5 bases respectively, with 11 bases between them. In germline, CDR1 is MNHEY, CDR2 SVGEGT. The CDR3 reads CASSYSRKLDNEQFF. CDR3 sequence (DNA): TGTGCCAGCAGTTACTCTAGGAAGCTGGACAATGAGCAGTTCTTC.

The rearrangement uses TRBV5-6 and TRBJ2-7; D is uncertain. V was clipped by 2 bases and J by 0 bases, with 9 bases between them. The CDR3 has 14 amino acids. In germline, CDR1 is SGHDT, CDR2 YYEEEE. The CDR3 region is CASSFIHSSYEQYV. CDR3 DNA: TGTGCCAGCAGCTTCATCCACAGCTCCTACGAGCAGTACGTC.

This clonotype was detected a few times. This chain joins TRBV4-3 and TRBJ2-2; D is unresolved. CDR1 and CDR2 from the germline V gene are LGHNA and YSLEER. The CDR3 extends over 14 amino acids. The ends were cut back, 6 bases at V and 1 base at J, with 9 bases in the middle. The CDR3 spells CASRRSWNTGELFF. The CDR3 nucleotides are TGCGCCAGCAGGCGATCATGGAACACCGGGGAGCTGTTTTTT.